These 32 T cell receptor beta chains originate from one sample sequenced in a study of vaccination and CD4 T cells after COVID-19. Sequence data for DNA of cultured CD4+ T cells were generated by the Oncomine TCR Beta short-read assay. TCRdb analysed the PCR reads with MiXCR anew, one entry per CDR3 protein. The table records about 20,000 distinct CDR3 sequences, approximately 22% of them present only once. Their target antigens are unknown. The treatment is: roughly ten-day PBMC culture with coronavirus spike peptide pools or control peptides (ViraFEST assay). What was sequenced was cultured CD4+ T cells from blood. The source is a human donor with COVID-19.

V is TRBV2 and J is TRBJ1-4, with TRBD1 matching over 8 bases. Looked up from germline, CDR1 is SNHLY and CDR2 is FYNNEI. V shed 6 bases and J 8 bases; nucleotides not matched to a gene: 8. The CDR3 covers 14 residues. The CDR3 loop reads CASREQGVGEKLFF. The CDR3 DNA is TGTGCCAGCAGGGAACAGGGGGTCGGGGAAAAACTGTTTTTT.

This clonotype appeared a few times. J is TRBJ2-2 and V is TRBV14, with D perhaps matching TRBD2 (6 bases). In germline, CDR1 is SGHDN, CDR2 FVKESK. Trimming took 4 bases from V and 6 from J, leaving 12 bases between them. This CDR3 is 14 amino acids long. For the CDR3, the DNA is TGTGCCAGCAGCCGGGCTACGGGGGCCGGGGAGCTGTTTTTT. Its protein product is CASSRATGAGELFF.

This clonotype showed up just a few times. This chain uses TRBV10-3 with TRBJ1-1, with TRBD1 matching 10 bases. Germline V gene lookup returns CDR1 ENHRY and CDR2 SYGVKD. This CDR3 contains 14 residues. J lost 0 bases, V lost 10 bases, and 5 bases had no gene match. The CDR3 coding sequence is TGTGCCACCGGACAGGGGGAACTGAACACTGAAGCTTTCTTT. Translating it yields CATGQGELNTEAFF.

The chain joins TRBV7-9 to TRBJ2-5; D is unresolved. Germline CDR1 reads SEHNR; CDR2 reads FQNEAQ (reference sequence). The CDR3 has 14 amino acids. V was clipped by 4 bases and J by 5 bases, with 14 bases between them. CDR3 region: CASSSPGPGETQYF. The CDR3 DNA is TGTGCCAGCAGCTCACCGGGCCCCGGGGAGACCCAGTACTTC.

This clonotype has just a few counts. The chain joins TRBV12-3 or TRBV12-4 to TRBJ1-2; D possibly corresponds to TRBD1 (6 bases). V lost 6 bases and J 2 bases, leaving 10 bases between the germline ends. The CDR3 loop spans 13 amino acids. The CDR3 spells CASSGQINYGYTF. Written as DNA, the CDR3 is TGTGCCAGCAGCGGACAGATAAACTATGGCTACACCTTC.

The rearrangement links TRBV7-2 to TRBJ1-2; D remains ambiguous. Germline V lookup: CDR1 SGHTA, CDR2 FQGNSA. The CDR3 is 13 residues long. The V gene lost 1 base and the J gene lost 7 bases, with 10 bases spanning the gap. CDR3 sequence: CASSLGYDSGYTF. CDR3 nucleotide sequence: TGTGCCAGCAGCTTAGGTTATGATAGTGGCTACACCTTC.

DNA for the CDR3: TGTGCCAGCAGTGCCCCTAGCGGGGGGGCCGGTGAGCAGTTCTTC. This translates into CASSAPSGGAGEQFF. The rearrangement links TRBV6-1 to TRBJ2-1; TRBD2 matches 12 bases. The trim removed 4 bases at V and 9 bases at J, leaving 7 bases unmatched. The CDR3 has 15 residues. Germline V gene lookup returns CDR1 MNHNS and CDR2 SASEGT.

The chain has TRBV5-5 and TRBJ1-6, with D possibly being TRBD1 (6 bases). The CDR3 loop spans 14 amino acids. The germline V and J ends were trimmed by 2 bases and 7 bases, with 10 bases remaining between them. The germline gives CDR1 SGHKS, CDR2 YYEKEE (reference sequence). Here the CDR3 reads CASSLGQGNSPLHF. CDR3 DNA sequence: TGTGCCAGCAGCTTAGGCCAGGGGAATTCACCCCTCCACTTT.

This clonotype has just a few counts. V is TRBV6-1 and J is TRBJ2-3, with D maybe TRBD2 (6 bases). Germline V CDR1 and CDR2: MNHNS, SASEGT. This CDR3 has 18 residues. V was shortened by 5 bases and J by 3 bases, with 24 bases between the two germline ends. This CDR3 is CASSTTRAGPSYTDTQYF. CDR3 coding DNA: TGTGCCAGCAGTACCACCCGAGCGGGTCCATCTTATACAGATACGCAGTATTTT.

The V call is TRBV12-5, the J call TRBJ2-2, with 9 bases identical to TRBD2. V was pared by 5 bases and J by 5 bases, with 15 bases of the junction left unmatched. CDR1 and CDR2 from the germline V gene are LGHNT and FRNRAP. This CDR3 has 18 amino acids. DNA of the CDR3: TGTGCTAGTGGTGTCGCGTCATCGCGGGGGGGCAGTACCGGGGAGCTGTTTTTT. Its protein is CASGVASSRGGSTGELFF.

This clonotype is medium-sized in the sample. The J gene is TRBJ1-5, the V gene TRBV30; D possibly corresponds to TRBD1 (6 bases). V was cut by 0 bases and J by 0 bases, with 12 bases left in between. The germline CDR1 and CDR2 sequences are GTSNPN and SVGIG (reference sequence). The CDR3 totals 16 residues. This CDR3 reads CAWSVGGRSSNQPQHF. The CDR3 nucleotides read TGTGCCTGGAGTGTAGGGGGACGCAGTAGCAATCAGCCCCAGCATTTT.

The chain recombines TRBV20-1 with TRBJ2-3; 8 nucleotides match TRBD2. Germline CDR1 is DFQATT and CDR2 is SNEGSKA (reference sequence). Trimming cost V 6 bases and J 4 bases; bases outside gene matches: 6. There are 13 residues in the CDR3. The DNA for the CDR3 is TGCAGTGCCGGGACTAGGGGGGCAGATACGCAGTATTTT. Translated: CSAGTRGADTQYF.

This clonotype was seen only once. The chain links TRBV10-1 to TRBJ2-4; 9 bases are a match to TRBD1. CDR3 length: 14 amino acids. Germline V CDR1 and CDR2: WNHNN, SYGVQD (reference sequence). V lost 3 bases and J lost 6; bases outside the gene matches: 3. This CDR3 reads CASSDSGQGNIQYF. CDR3 DNA: TGCGCCAGCAGTGATTCGGGACAGGGAAACATTCAGTACTTC.

The gene calls are TRBV7-3 and TRBJ2-2; a weak D match, TRBD2 (5 bases). V lost 5 bases and J 4 bases, leaving 14 bases between the germline ends. The CDR3 loop spans 15 amino acids. Germline CDR1 reads SGHTA; CDR2 reads FQGTGA. This CDR3 is CASSKAGVGTGELFF. CDR3 bases: TGTGCCAGCAGCAAGGCCGGGGTGGGCACCGGGGAGCTGTTTTTT.

V and J are TRBV4-1 and TRBJ2-3, with a possible D match to TRBD1 (5 bases). The CDR3 has 18 amino acids. Germline assignment: CDR1 MGHRA and CDR2 YSYEKL. Trimming removed 4 bases at V and 0 bases at J, with 20 bases between. CDR3 in amino acids: CASSRLPQVPSSTDTQYF. The CDR3 coding sequence is TGCGCCAGCAGCCGCCTACCACAGGTACCTTCTAGCACAGATACGCAGTATTTT.

This chain uses TRBV5-6 with TRBJ1-6; TRBD1 matches at 9 bases. Germline loops: CDR1 SGHDT, CDR2 YYEEEE. V shed 4 bases and J 6 bases; nucleotides not matched to a gene: 11. The CDR3 is 17 residues long. As DNA, the CDR3 is TGTGCCAGCAGCCCTCGGGGACAGGGTGTTTTTAATTCACCCCTCCACTTT. Protein sequence: CASSPRGQGVFNSPLHF.

This clonotype appeared once. V and J are TRBV12-3 or TRBV12-4 and TRBJ2-5; D not certain. This CDR3 contains 15 residues. V lost 7 bases and J 7 bases, leaving 22 bases between the germline ends. CDR3 sequence: CASTPFEQSVGTQYF. DNA of the CDR3: TGTGCCAGCACCCCTTTTGAGCAGTCCGTGGGGACCCAGTACTTC.

This chain joins TRBV24-1 and TRBJ2-5; D unresolved. V gave up 4 bases and J gave up 3 bases, with 2 bases separating them. CDR3 length equals 11 residues. Germline values: CDR1 KGHDR, CDR2 SFDVKD. CDR3 in DNA: TGTGCCACCAGTGAGGAAGAGACCCAGTACTTC. Translating gives CATSEEETQYF.

J is TRBJ1-5 and V is TRBV29-1; D is undetermined. CDR1 is SQVTM and CDR2 is ANQGSEA in the germline V gene. Trimming removed 4 bases at V and 9 bases at J, with 13 bases between. The CDR3 has 12 amino acids. CDR3 bases: TGCAGCGTTGCTGTCGGGATTGGGCCCCAGCATTTT. It is translated as CSVAVGIGPQHF.

About this clonotype: The junction and the germline gene differ at one end; a read error may be behind it. V usage is TRBV11-3 and J usage is TRBJ1-2; D unclear. The germline V gene has CDR1 SGHNT and CDR2 YENEEA. CDR3 length equals 18 residues. CDR3 region: CASGLGRGQVEANYGYTF. The CDR3 region has the DNA TGTGCCAGCGGCTTAGGCCGCGGTCAGGTAGAAGCTAACTATGGCTACACCTTC.

This clonotype was recorded a few times. The chain combines TRBV21-1 with TRBJ2-2. TRBV21-1 is marked as a pseudogene. This CDR3 contains 16 residues. The CDR3 DNA reads TGTGCCAGCAGCAAAGTAGGAACGGCGAACACCGGGGAGCTGTTTTTT. The encoded protein is CASSKVGTANTGELFF.

The J gene is TRBJ2-2, the V gene TRBV19, with D uncertain. CDR3 length equals 12 residues. V gave up 3 bases and J gave up 7 bases, with 6 bases separating them. Germline CDR1 LNHDA, CDR2 SQIVND (reference sequence). Written as DNA, the CDR3 is TGTGCCAGTAGTATGCTAGTCGGGGAGCTGTTTTTT. Translating gives CASSMLVGELFF.

This clonotype showed up just a few times. The V call is TRBV7-8, the J call TRBJ1-3; tentative D call: TRBD1 (5 bases). V was cut by 4 bases and J by 4 bases, with 23 bases left in between. The CDR3 runs 18 residues. The germline CDR1 and CDR2 sequences are SGHVS and FQNEAQ. The CDR3 bases are TGTGCCAGCAGCTCAACTAGCGGGGCCAGGGCGATAGGAAACACCATATATTTT. It translates to CASSSTSGARAIGNTIYF.

This clonotype was counted between two and nine times. This chain connects TRBV6-1 to TRBJ2-2, with a tentative D call TRBD1 (7 bases). This CDR3 comprises 14 residues. CDR1 MNHNS and CDR2 SASEGT come from the germline V gene. Trimming stripped 8 bases from V and 5 bases from J, with 15 bases between. This CDR3 reads CASALPGGTGELFF. The CDR3 nucleotides are TGTGCCAGCGCTCTGCCAGGGGGGACCGGGGAGCTGTTTTTT.

This clonotype came up once. The chain recombines TRBV9 with TRBJ2-3; tentatively, D is TRBD1 (6 bases). Looked up from germline, CDR1 is SGDLS and CDR2 is YYNGEE. CDR3 size: 15 residues. V gave up 1 base and J gave up 3 bases, with 12 bases separating them. CDR3 sequence reads: CASSVREQGTDTQYF. The CDR3 DNA reads as TGTGCCAGCAGCGTACGTGAACAGGGAACAGATACGCAGTATTTT.

The chain couples TRBV6-2 or TRBV6-3 to TRBJ2-2; a weak D match, TRBD2 (5 bases). The ends were cut back, 6 bases at V and 2 bases at J, with 13 bases in the middle. Per the germline V gene, CDR1 is MNHEY and CDR2 is SVGEGT. The CDR3 sequence is 15 residues long. DNA for the CDR3: TGTGCCAGCAGGAAGGCGGGTGCCAACACCGGGGAGCTGTTTTTT. It yields the protein CASRKAGANTGELFF.

The CDR3 nucleotides are TGTGCCAGCAGTGACTCAGCGGGGGGGCGGGAGCAGTACTTC. Residues: CASSDSAGGREQYF. The chain uses TRBV28 and TRBJ2-7; TRBD2 aligns across 10 bases. J lost 7 bases, V lost 5 bases, and 8 bases had no gene match. CDR1 and CDR2 from the germline V gene are MDHEN and SYDVKM. The CDR3 extends over 14 amino acids.

This clonotype appeared a few times. J is TRBJ2-3 and V is TRBV2; 9 nucleotides line up with TRBD1. The CDR3 consists of 14 residues. Germline loops: CDR1 SNHLY, CDR2 FYNNEI. Trimming cost V 6 bases and J 6 bases; bases outside gene matches: 7. The CDR3 sequence is CASRGGTGSDTQYF. The CDR3 DNA follows: TGTGCCAGCAGGGGCGGGACAGGGTCCGATACGCAGTATTTT.

This clonotype was counted between two and nine times. The rearrangement uses TRBV6-2 or TRBV6-3 and TRBJ2-5, with D perhaps matching TRBD1 (9 bases). Germline lookup yields CDR1 MNHEY and CDR2 SVGEGT. There are 22 residues in the CDR3. V gave up 8 bases and J gave up 7 bases, with 44 bases separating them. Here the CDR3 reads CASAPGQGLGVRGAEGAVTQYF. The CDR3 bases are TGTGCCAGCGCCCCGGGACAGGGCCTCGGGGTGCGGGGGGCGGAAGGGGCCGTGACCCAGTACTTC.

In its sample, this clonotype was seen a few times. The gene calls are TRBV29-1 and TRBJ2-3; no reliable D call. Deletions cut 5 bases from V and 0 bases from J, with 12 bases between. CDR1 is SQVTM and CDR2 is ANQGSEA in the germline V gene. This CDR3 is built from 14 residues. The CDR3 nucleotides read TGCAGCGTTAACGGCGTCGCTAGCACAGATACGCAGTATTTT. It specifies CSVNGVASTDTQYF.

The chain links TRBV25-1 to TRBJ2-6, with D possibly being TRBD2 (6 bases). The V gene lost 4 bases and the J gene lost 2 bases, with 9 bases spanning the gap. In germline, CDR1 is MGHDK, CDR2 SYGVNS. CDR3 size: 15 residues. The CDR3 DNA reads TGTGCCAGCAGTGTTGGAGGGGCTGGGGCCAACGTCCTGACTTTC. Translating gives CASSVGGAGANVLTF. The full variable domain, in which reference TRBV25-1 and TRBJ2-6 provide the parts outside the CDR3, is EADIYQTPRYLVIGTGKKITLECSQTMGHDKMYWYQQDPGMELHLIHYSYGVNSTEKGDLSSESTVSRIRTEHFPLTLESARPSHTSQYLCASSVGGAGANVLTFGAGSRLTVL.

V usage is TRBV6-5 and J usage is TRBJ2-7; TRBD1 agrees at 7 bases. This CDR3 contains 14 residues. Losses at the gene ends were 2 bases for V and 7 bases for J; bases not matched to a gene: 8. Germline-derived CDR1 and CDR2 are MNHEY and SVGAGI. The CDR3 protein is CASSYADRVEEQYF. The CDR3 nucleotides read TGTGCCAGCAGTTACGCCGACAGGGTCGAAGAGCAGTACTTC.